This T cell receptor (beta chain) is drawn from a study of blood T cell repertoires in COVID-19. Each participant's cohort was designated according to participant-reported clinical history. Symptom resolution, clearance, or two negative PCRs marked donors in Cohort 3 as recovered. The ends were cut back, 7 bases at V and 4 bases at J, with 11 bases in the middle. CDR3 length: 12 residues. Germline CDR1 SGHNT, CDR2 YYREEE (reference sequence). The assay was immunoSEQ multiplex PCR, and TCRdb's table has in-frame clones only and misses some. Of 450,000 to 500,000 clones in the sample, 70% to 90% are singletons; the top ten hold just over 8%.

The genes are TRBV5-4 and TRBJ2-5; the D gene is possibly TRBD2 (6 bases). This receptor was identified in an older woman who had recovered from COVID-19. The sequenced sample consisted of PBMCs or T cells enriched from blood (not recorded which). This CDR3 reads CASGTQGETQYF. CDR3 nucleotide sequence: TGTGCCAGCGGGACTCAGGGAGAGACCCAGTACTTC.